This entry concerns a single TCR beta chain. Sequencing used immunoSEQ multiplex PCR; TCRdb keeps in-frame clones, though not all of them. The table includes about 150,000 clones, roughly 84% detected once. Enrolled during active infection, Seattle patients were then followed longitudinally. The sample originates from a study of blood T cell repertoires in COVID-19. Study information: PBMCs, B-cell-depleted T cells, or T cells provided the cDNA or gDNA that made up the material.

Losses at the gene ends were 1 base for V and 6 bases for J; bases not matched to a gene: 9. CDR3 length: 17 amino acids. The germline V gene has CDR1 KGHSH and CDR2 LQKENI. This sequence was found in a woman in her fifties or sixties with COVID-19, enrolled during active disease. The sequenced sample was peripheral blood. The genes are TRBV18 and TRBJ1-5; 10 bases are shared with TRBD1. DNA of the CDR3: TGTGCCAGCTCACCACTCTTGACAGGGGGCCAGGGTCAGCCCCAGCATTTT. It is translated as CASSPLLTGGQGQPQHF. Supplemented by reference TRBV18 and TRBJ1-5, the full variable domain reads NAGVMQNPRHLVRRRGQEARLRCSPMKGHSHVYWYRQLPEEGLKFMVYLQKENIIDESGMPKERFSAEFPKEGPSILRIQQVVRGDSAAYFCASSPLLTGGQGQPQHFGDGTRLSIL.